This is a list of T cell receptor beta chains from one sample in a study of T cell responses to AZD1222 COVID-19 vaccine. TCRdb's copy holds only in-frame clones and misses some; the assay was immunoSEQ multiplex PCR. The profile shows 70,000 to 95,000 clones, 89% of them singletons. Material: peripheral blood, obtained on day 0 of MenACWY control vaccination. The receptors stem from an adult in good health. CDR3s include the opening cysteine and the closing phenylalanine or tryptophan. Each record gives: clone size, D gene, J gene, V gene, CDR3 protein, CDR3 DNA. D genes are given only for firm matches. Expanded clones are given a class, and other clones once, few, many or no size at all.

abundance: once; d_gene: NA; j_gene: TRBJ1-4; v_gene: TRBV4-2; CDR3aa: CASSQDLATNEKLFF; CDR3nt: TGTGCCAGCAGCCAAGACCTAGCAACTAATGAAAAACTGTTTTTT
abundance: NA; d_gene: NA; j_gene: TRBJ2-1; v_gene: TRBV19; CDR3aa: CASSFELGPYNEQFF; CDR3nt: TGTGCCAGTAGTTTTGAACTAGGACCTTACAATGAGCAGTTCTTC
abundance: NA; d_gene: NA; j_gene: TRBJ2-5; v_gene: TRBV4-3; CDR3aa: CASSQDMGVRETQYF; CDR3nt: TGCGCCAGCAGCCAAGATATGGGCGTCCGAGAGACCCAGTACTTC
abundance: NA; d_gene: TRBD1; j_gene: TRBJ1-2; v_gene: TRBV24-1; CDR3aa: CATSDRTGKNYGYTF; CDR3nt: TGTGCCACCAGTGACCGGACAGGGAAGAACTATGGCTACACCTTC
abundance: NA; d_gene: NA; j_gene: TRBJ1-1; v_gene: TRBV7-3; CDR3aa: CASSPGHQTTEAFF; CDR3nt: TGTGCCAGCAGCCCGGGACACCAGACGACTGAAGCTTTCTTT
abundance: NA; d_gene: TRBD1; j_gene: TRBJ1-1; v_gene: TRBV11-2; CDR3aa: CATATGALNTEAFF; CDR3nt: TGTGCCACCGCGACAGGGGCCCTGAACACTGAAGCTTTCTTT
abundance: NA; d_gene: NA; j_gene: TRBJ2-3; v_gene: TRBV7-3; CDR3aa: CASSLRPGHSTDTQYF; CDR3nt: TGTGCCAGCAGCTTACGGCCGGGACACAGCACAGATACGCAGTATTTT
abundance: NA; d_gene: TRBD1; j_gene: TRBJ1-6; v_gene: TRBV4-3; CDR3aa: CASSLDRDRGSSPLHF; CDR3nt: TGCGCCAGCAGCCTCGACCGGGACAGGGGTAGCTCACCCCTCCACTTT
abundance: NA; d_gene: TRBD1; j_gene: TRBJ1-2; v_gene: TRBV7-2; CDR3aa: CASSYQTGNSYGYTF; CDR3nt: TGTGCCAGCAGCTATCAGACAGGGAATAGCTATGGCTACACCTTC
abundance: once; d_gene: NA; j_gene: TRBJ2-3; v_gene: TRBV3-1/TRBV3-2; CDR3aa: CASSLGPYTDTQYF; CDR3nt: TGTGCCAGCAGCCTTGGACCCTACACAGATACGCAGTATTTT
abundance: few; d_gene: NA; j_gene: TRBJ2-1; v_gene: TRBV7-7; CDR3aa: CASSLGGLKGNYNEQFF; CDR3nt: TGTGCTAGCAGCTTAGGAGGCCTAAAAGGGAACTACAATGAGCAGTTCTTC
abundance: NA; d_gene: NA; j_gene: TRBJ1-4; v_gene: TRBV27; CDR3aa: CASITDPYDSTNEKLFF; CDR3nt: TGTGCCAGCATCACGGACCCTTACGATTCAACTAATGAAAAACTGTTTTTT
abundance: NA; d_gene: NA; j_gene: TRBJ1-1; v_gene: TRBV7-9; CDR3aa: CASSLPGGPRTVNTEAFF; CDR3nt: TGTGCCAGCAGCCTCCCGGGGGGTCCCAGAACCGTGAACACTGAAGCTTTCTTT
abundance: NA; d_gene: TRBD1; j_gene: TRBJ1-4; v_gene: TRBV28; CDR3aa: CASSPTGVGEKLFF; CDR3nt: TGTGCCAGCAGCCCGACAGGGGTCGGGGAAAAACTGTTTTTT
abundance: NA; d_gene: NA; j_gene: TRBJ2-2; v_gene: TRBV4-2; CDR3aa: CASSQDLGVGELFF; CDR3nt: TGTGCCAGCAGCCAAGATTTGGGTGTCGGGGAGCTGTTTTTT
abundance: once; d_gene: NA; j_gene: TRBJ1-5; v_gene: TRBV19; CDR3aa: CASSRGGASNQPQHF; CDR3nt: TGTGCCAGTAGTAGGGGGGGGGCTAGCAATCAGCCCCAGCATTTT
abundance: NA; d_gene: NA; j_gene: TRBJ1-2; v_gene: TRBV6-4; CDR3aa: CASSESGGSGYTF; CDR3nt: TGTGCCAGCAGTGAATCGGGGGGCAGCGGCTACACCTTC
abundance: NA; d_gene: TRBD1; j_gene: TRBJ2-7; v_gene: TRBV4-1; CDR3aa: CVSSHRTGEYYEQYF; CDR3nt: TGCGTCAGCAGCCACAGGACAGGGGAGTACTACGAGCAGTACTTC
abundance: NA; d_gene: TRBD1; j_gene: TRBJ2-2; v_gene: TRBV4-2; CDR3aa: CASSQDPGRGLGGELFF; CDR3nt: TGTGCCAGCAGCCAAGATCCGGGCAGGGGGCTAGGCGGGGAGCTGTTTTTT
abundance: NA; d_gene: TRBD1; j_gene: TRBJ2-6; v_gene: TRBV10-2; CDR3aa: CASRGWTGAVSGANVLTF; CDR3nt: TGCGCCAGCAGGGGTTGGACAGGCGCAGTCTCTGGGGCCAACGTCCTGACTTTC
abundance: NA; d_gene: NA; j_gene: TRBJ1-2; v_gene: TRBV7-9; CDR3aa: CASREGASLGYTF; CDR3nt: TGTGCCAGCAGGGAAGGGGCATCATTGGGCTACACCTTC
abundance: NA; d_gene: TRBD1; j_gene: TRBJ1-3; v_gene: TRBV19; CDR3aa: CASSLRQGARGNTIYF; CDR3nt: TGTGCCAGTAGTCTTCGGCAGGGGGCGAGGGGAAACACCATATATTTT
abundance: NA; d_gene: NA; j_gene: TRBJ1-2; v_gene: TRBV27; CDR3aa: CASSLNGHGYTF; CDR3nt: TGTGCCAGCAGTCTGAATGGGCATGGCTACACCTTC
abundance: NA; d_gene: NA; j_gene: TRBJ2-7; v_gene: TRBV5-4; CDR3aa: CASSLYPYEQYF; CDR3nt: TGTGCCAGCAGCTTGTACCCCTACGAGCAGTACTTC
abundance: NA; d_gene: TRBD2; j_gene: TRBJ2-1; v_gene: TRBV28; CDR3aa: CASSLTSGKFF; CDR3nt: TGTGCCAGCAGTTTAACTAGCGGCAAGTTCTTC
abundance: NA; d_gene: TRBD1; j_gene: TRBJ1-5; v_gene: TRBV6-5; CDR3aa: CASGQGSPQHF; CDR3nt: TGTGCCAGCGGACAGGGGAGCCCCCAGCATTTT
abundance: NA; d_gene: NA; j_gene: TRBJ1-1; v_gene: TRBV7-8; CDR3aa: CASSLVTGLNTEAFF; CDR3nt: TGTGCCAGCAGCTTAGTCACCGGCTTGAACACTGAAGCTTTCTTT
abundance: NA; d_gene: TRBD2; j_gene: TRBJ2-7; v_gene: TRBV7-2; CDR3aa: CASSFPGLGSYEQYF; CDR3nt: TGTGCCAGCAGCTTCCCCGGACTAGGATCCTACGAGCAGTACTTC
abundance: NA; d_gene: NA; j_gene: TRBJ1-1; v_gene: TRBV4-1; CDR3aa: CASAWGRGDTEAFF; CDR3nt: TGCGCCAGCGCCTGGGGGAGGGGCGACACTGAAGCTTTCTTT